The sequence of this T cell receptor (beta chain) was determined in a study of blood T cell repertoires in COVID-19 (dated by TCRdb to about 2020). With regard to the full study: Samples from collaborators originated in the United States, Italy and Spain and spanned both the acute and convalescent phases of COVID-19. The material from the prospective study consisted of cDNA or gDNA derived from T cells, B-cell-depleted T cells, or PBMCs. Subjects who had been exposed to COVID-19, were actively infected with it, or had recovered from it provided the deeply sampled blood TCRbeta repertoires that made up the dataset. The repertoires were released in a freely available public database meant as a resource for research on the immune response to SARS-CoV-2. Samples came from the ongoing ImmuneRACE study (first 160 participants) plus 1,254 subjects from 6 global collaborators. Nearly every sample came with metadata listing a de-identified subject ID, COVID-19 status, age in years and sex. HLA class I and class II types, where available, came from metadata supplied by the sample provider rather than from assay-based typing. General study outcomes and caveats: How much clinical and demographic metadata was included differed by source and by participant, and the metadata was provided uncurated.

Comment on this clone: Its specific antigen is unknown. The input lacks base qualities; no much larger clone sits a single base away.

Whole blood was collected in K2EDTA tubes by collaborating institutions according to the institutions' own protocols. For TCRbeta analysis, collaborators shipped samples in one of three forms: frozen whole blood, isolated PBMCs, or DNA extracted from either of those sample types. The immunoSEQ Assay, a bias-controlled multiplex PCR, was used to amplify TCRbeta CDR3 regions from genomic DNA. Turning to the authors' computational methods: Within the assay, amplification of reference gene primers was used to estimate how many nucleated cells each sample contained. Sequence reads were collapsed and filtered to measure the absolute abundance of every unique TCRbeta CDR3 rearrangement. For each sample, productive Simpson clonality was calculated by taking the square root of Simpson's diversity index across productive rearrangements. TCRdb took over this immuneACCESS table, retaining in-frame rearrangements with V and J assigned. Such tables are incomplete; in checked studies, under half of the missing clones stem from an unresolved V gene, and the remainder is unexplained. That table gives V, J and clone size, and the DNA gave D and trimming. Recorded for this sample are around 32,000 clones; 90% of them occurred a single time. 0.9% to 1.1% of the sample is in the top ten clones.

The sequence derives from an older man with active or convalescent COVID-19. Source material: peripheral blood.

The CDR3 protein: CASSLERQGAFF. The nucleotide sequence is TGTGCCAGCAGTTTAGAGAGGCAGGGTGCTTTCTTT. The sequence is built from TRBV28 and TRBJ1-1; matching of 5 bases hints at TRBD1 as the D gene. CDR1 and CDR2, per the germline V gene, are MDHEN and SYDVKM. Inclusive of the bounding cysteine and phenylalanine, the CDR3 is 12 residues long. Left in the record is the CDR3 DNA by itself, 36 bases read in frame from the first base. The germline ends are 12 bases apart after V is trimmed by 2 bases and J by 11 bases.